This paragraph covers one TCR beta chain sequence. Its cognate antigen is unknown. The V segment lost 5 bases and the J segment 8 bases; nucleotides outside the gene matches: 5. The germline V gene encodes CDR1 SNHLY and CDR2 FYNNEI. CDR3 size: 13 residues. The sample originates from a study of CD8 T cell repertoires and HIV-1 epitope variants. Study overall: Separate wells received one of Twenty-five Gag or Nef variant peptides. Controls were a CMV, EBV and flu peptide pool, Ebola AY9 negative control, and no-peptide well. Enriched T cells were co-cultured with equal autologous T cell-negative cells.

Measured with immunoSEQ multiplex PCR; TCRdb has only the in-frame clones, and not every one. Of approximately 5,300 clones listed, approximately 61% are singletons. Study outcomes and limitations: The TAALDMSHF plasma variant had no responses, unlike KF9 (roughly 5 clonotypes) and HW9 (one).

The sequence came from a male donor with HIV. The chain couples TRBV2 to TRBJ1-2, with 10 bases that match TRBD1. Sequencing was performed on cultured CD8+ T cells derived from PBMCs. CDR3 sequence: CASSSGTGEGYTF. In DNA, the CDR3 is TGTGCCAGCAGTTCCGGGACAGGGGAAGGCTACACCTTC.